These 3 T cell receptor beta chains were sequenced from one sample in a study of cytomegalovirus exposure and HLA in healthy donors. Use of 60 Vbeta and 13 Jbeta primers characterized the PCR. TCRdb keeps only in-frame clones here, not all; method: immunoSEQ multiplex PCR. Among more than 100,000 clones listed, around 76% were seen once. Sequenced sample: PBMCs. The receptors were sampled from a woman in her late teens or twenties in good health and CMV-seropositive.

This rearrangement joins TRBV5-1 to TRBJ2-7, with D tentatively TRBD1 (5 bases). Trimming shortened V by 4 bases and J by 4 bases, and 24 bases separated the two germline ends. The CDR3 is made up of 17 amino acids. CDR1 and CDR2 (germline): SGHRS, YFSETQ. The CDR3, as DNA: TGCGCCAGCAGCCTGGGATTCCAGGGTCCTCAACGATACGAGCAGTACTTC. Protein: CASSLGFQGPQRYEQYF.

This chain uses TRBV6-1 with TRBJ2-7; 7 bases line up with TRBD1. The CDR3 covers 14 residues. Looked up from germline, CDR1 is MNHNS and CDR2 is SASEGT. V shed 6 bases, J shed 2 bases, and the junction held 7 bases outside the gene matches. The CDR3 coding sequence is TGTGCCAGCAGGGGGCAAGGGGGCCCCTACGAGCAGTACTTC. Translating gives CASRGQGGPYEQYF.

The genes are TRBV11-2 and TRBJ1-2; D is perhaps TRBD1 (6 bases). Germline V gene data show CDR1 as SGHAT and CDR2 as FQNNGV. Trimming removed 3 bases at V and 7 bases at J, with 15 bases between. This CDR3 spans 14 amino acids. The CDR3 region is CASSLEGEGGGYTF. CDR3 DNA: TGTGCCAGCAGCTTGGAAGGGGAGGGGGGTGGCTACACCTTC.